A single T cell receptor beta chain is shown here with its context. Its specificity is not known. The data originate from a study of cytomegalovirus exposure and HLA in healthy donors. Study-level results: A later analysis showed HLA-associated TCR beta chains outstripping equally common others in clonal expansion. Indistinguishable V segments, including TRBV6-2 and TRBV6-3, were excluded.

Deletions cut 2 bases from V and 8 bases from J, with 12 bases between. The CDR3 sequence is 13 residues long. The V gene's germline CDR1 is SGHVS and CDR2 FNYEAQ. Use of 60 Vbeta and 13 Jbeta primers characterized the PCR. The table came from immunoSEQ multiplex PCR; TCRdb's copy has only in-frame clones and leaves some out. Its table lists 150,000 to 200,000 clones. The sequence was collected from a woman under 30 in good health and CMV-seropositive. The V and J genes are TRBV7-6 and TRBJ1-2; D possibly corresponds to TRBD1 (6 bases). Sequencing was carried out using PBMCs. This CDR3 is CASSLNPGDGYTF. The CDR3 DNA reads as TGTGCCAGCAGCTTAAATCCAGGGGACGGCTACACCTTC.